Each of the 31 T cell receptor beta chains below was sequenced from the same sample in a study of CD8 T cells in Susac syndrome. cDNA came from around 0.54 to 1 ug RNA primed by random hexamers. TCRdb independently ran MiXCR on the immunoSEQ multiplex PCR reads; one entry per CDR3 protein. The sample lists under 200,000 distinct CDR3 sequences, about 95% occurring once. Specimen: CD4+ T cells from PBMCs. These receptor sequences come from a human donor in good health.

The V and J genes are TRBV3-1 and TRBJ2-5, with 8 positions matching TRBD2. With V trimmed by 1 base and J by 4 bases, 8 bases remained unmatched. This CDR3 has 16 residues. CDR1 is LGHDT, CDR2 YNNKEL, per germline (reference sequence). For the CDR3, the DNA is TGTGCCAGCAGCCAAGGGACCGGGACTAGTACAGAGACCCAGTACTTC. Amino acid sequence: CASSQGTGTSTETQYF.

This clonotype was seen only once. V and J are TRBV28 and TRBJ2-3; unclear D gene. The CDR3 loop spans 14 amino acids. Trimming cost V 7 bases and J 4 bases, with 15 bases left between them. Germline loops: CDR1 MDHEN, CDR2 SYDVKM. The CDR3 reads CASTPSTLADTQYF. DNA of the CDR3: TGTGCCAGCACCCCCTCCACTCTGGCAGATACGCAGTATTTT.

This chain uses TRBV20-1 with TRBJ2-1, with 14 bases lining up with TRBD2. Germline V gene lookup returns CDR1 DFQATT and CDR2 SNEGSKA (reference sequence). The CDR3 covers 14 residues. V shed 5 bases and J 8 bases; nucleotides not matched to a gene: 5. CDR3 in amino acids: CSARTSGGLDEQFF. The CDR3, as DNA: TGCAGTGCTCGGACTAGCGGGGGGTTGGATGAGCAGTTCTTC.

This clonotype was counted a single time. The chain has TRBV20-1 and TRBJ2-5, with D perhaps matching TRBD1 or TRBD2 (5 bases each). The CDR3 consists of 11 residues. V was clipped by 4 bases and J by 9 bases, with 12 bases between them. CDR1 and CDR2 from the germline V gene are DFQATT and SNEGSKA (reference sequence). The CDR3 DNA is TGCAGTGCTAACCGGGACGTTGCCCAGTACTTC. It is translated as CSANRDVAQYF.

This clonotype appeared once. The chain employs TRBV5-1 and TRBJ2-7; D remains unclear. Germline loops: CDR1 SGHRS, CDR2 YFSETQ. The CDR3 is 17 amino acids. V lost 0 bases and J lost 3, with 19 bases in between. The CDR3 nucleotides read TGCGCCAGCAGCTTGGAGGGTCAGACTGACGGGTTCTACGAGCAGTACTTC. Residues: CASSLEGQTDGFYEQYF.

The gene calls are TRBV3-1 and TRBJ2-1; weak D call: TRBD2 (7 bases). Trimming took 1 base from V and 7 from J, leaving 14 bases between them. CDR3 length equals 15 residues. The germline gives CDR1 LGHDT, CDR2 YNNKEL (reference sequence). CDR3 nucleotide sequence: TGTGCCAGCAGCCAAGTACGCGGGGGCGGGAATGAGCAGTTCTTC. Translating gives CASSQVRGGGNEQFF.

The chain joins TRBV4-3 to TRBJ1-2, with TRBD1 matching 11 bases. CDR3 length equals 15 residues. Germline V gives CDR1 LGHNA, CDR2 YSLEER. V trimming: 4 bases; J trimming: 5 bases; junction bases outside the gene matches: 6. CDR3 bases: TGCGCCAGCAGCCGCTGGACAGGGGGCAGTTATGGCTACACCTTC. Translated, it gives CASSRWTGGSYGYTF.

The J gene is TRBJ2-1, the V gene TRBV4-3; D is possibly TRBD1 or TRBD2 (5 bases each). Germline values: CDR1 LGHNA, CDR2 YSLEER. The CDR3 is made up of 17 amino acids. The V and J ends lost 1 base and 2 bases respectively, with 15 bases between them. The CDR3 DNA is TGCGCCAGCAGCCAAGCTTGGGGACGAGGGGCCTACAATGAGCAGTTCTTC. Protein sequence: CASSQAWGRGAYNEQFF.

The chain joins TRBV20-1 to TRBJ2-3, with 14 bases aligning to TRBD2. This CDR3 region has 14 residues. From germline, CDR1 is DFQATT and CDR2 SNEGSKA (reference sequence). The junction had 7 bases not matched to a gene; V was cut back by 6 bases and J by 8 bases. The CDR3 reads CSAGTSGGLTTQYF. The CDR3 DNA reads TGCAGTGCCGGGACTAGCGGGGGCCTAACTACGCAGTATTTT.

This chain connects TRBV29-1 to TRBJ2-1; TRBD1 might be the D (6 bases). The CDR3 covers 12 residues. The germline V gene has CDR1 SQVTM and CDR2 ANQGSEA. Deletions cut 6 bases from V and 1 base from J, with 7 bases between. The DNA of the CDR3 is TGCAGCGTGGGGGCTTCCTACAATGAGCAGTTCTTC. Translated: CSVGASYNEQFF.

The rearrangement joins TRBV28 to TRBJ2-3; 8 bases map to TRBD2. Trimming took 8 bases from V and 1 from J; bases not matched to a gene: 5. The CDR3 runs 14 residues. The V gene's germline CDR1 is MDHEN and CDR2 SYDVKM. The CDR3 DNA sequence: TGTGCCAGCGGGGGACTAGTCCGCACAGATACGCAGTATTTT. Encoded protein: CASGGLVRTDTQYF.

The chain carries TRBV5-1 and TRBJ2-3; 12 bases align to TRBD2. The germline V gene encodes CDR1 SGHRS and CDR2 YFSETQ. CDR3 length equals 16 residues. V gave up 5 bases and J gave up 6 bases; unmatched junction bases: 10. This CDR3 is CASRLGSSGGADTQYF. The CDR3 DNA reads as TGCGCCAGCAGGCTTGGATCTAGCGGGGGGGCCGATACGCAGTATTTT.

J is TRBJ1-5 and V is TRBV20-1, with D unclear. Germline V lookup: CDR1 DFQATT, CDR2 SNEGSKA (reference sequence). The CDR3 loop spans 13 amino acids. Trimming removed 0 bases at V and 6 bases at J, with 9 bases between. In DNA, the CDR3 is TGCAGTGCTAGAGATCGTGAGGGTCAGCCCCAGCATTTT. Its translation is CSARDREGQPQHF.

The gene calls are TRBV7-9 and TRBJ2-5, with D possibly matching TRBD2 (6 bases). Germline V gives CDR1 SEHNR, CDR2 FQNEAQ (reference sequence). CDR3 length equals 16 residues. The V and J ends lost 2 bases and 2 bases respectively, with 15 bases between them. The CDR3 DNA sequence: TGTGCCAGCAGCTTATCGTTGCGGGGTACTCAAGAGACCCAGTACTTC. Its protein product is CASSLSLRGTQETQYF.

The J gene is TRBJ2-7, the V gene TRBV7-9; the D gene is possibly TRBD2 (5 bases). Germline lookup yields CDR1 SEHNR and CDR2 FQNEAQ (reference sequence). The CDR3 spans 11 residues. The V gene lost 3 bases and the J gene lost 7 bases, with 7 bases spanning the gap. The CDR3 here is CASSFRREQYF. The CDR3 nucleotides are TGTGCCAGCAGCTTTAGGAGGGAGCAGTACTTC.

The chain is built from TRBV12-3 or TRBV12-4 and TRBJ2-3, with 8 nucleotides matching TRBD1. Unmatched junction bases numbered 5, after V lost 3 bases and J lost 6 bases. The CDR3 has 14 residues. CDR3 residues: CASSFDRGWDTQYF. CDR3 DNA sequence: TGTGCCAGCAGTTTCGACAGGGGTTGGGATACGCAGTATTTT.

The chain couples TRBV3-1 to TRBJ1-1; no clear D gene. There are 14 residues in the CDR3. Germline loops: CDR1 LGHDT, CDR2 YNNKEL (reference sequence). The ends were cut back, 1 base at V and 1 base at J, with 7 bases in the middle. This CDR3 reads CASSQAAGNTEAFF. CDR3 DNA: TGTGCCAGCAGCCAAGCGGCAGGGAACACTGAAGCTTTCTTT.

The rearrangement joins TRBV5-4 to TRBJ2-3, with 9 nucleotides matching TRBD2. Germline-derived CDR1 and CDR2 are SGHNT and YYREEE (reference sequence). The V segment lost 1 base and the J segment 2 bases; nucleotides outside the gene matches: 5. The CDR3 totals 16 residues. The CDR3 sequence: CASSLSGGGVTDTQYF. CDR3 DNA: TGTGCCAGCAGCTTGTCCGGCGGGGGGGTCACAGATACGCAGTATTTT.

The gene calls are TRBV2 and TRBJ1-6; TRBD1 matches 8 bases. V gave up 6 bases and J gave up 6 bases; unmatched junction bases: 10. CDR3 size: 16 residues. Germline V gene sequence: CDR1 SNHLY, CDR2 FYNNEI. The CDR3, as DNA: TGTGCCAGCAGAGTCGACAGGGGCGCGCCTAATTCACCCCTCCACTTT. Its translation is CASRVDRGAPNSPLHF.

This clonotype has just one count. CDR3 region: CASSDRGQGFYGYTF. Written as DNA, the CDR3 is TGTGCCAGCAGTGATCGGGGACAGGGATTCTATGGCTACACCTTC. This chain uses TRBV6-1 with TRBJ1-2; the match to TRBD1 covers 9 bases. CDR1 MNHNS and CDR2 SASEGT come from the germline V gene. This CDR3 has 15 amino acids. Germline trimming cut 3 bases from V and 4 bases from J; bases unmatched to any gene: 6.

V and J are TRBV6-6 and TRBJ1-6; no firm D call. This CDR3 has 14 amino acids. Germline CDR1 and CDR2: MNHNY and SVGAGI (reference sequence). Deletions cut 3 bases from V and 7 bases from J, with 10 bases between. The CDR3 bases are TGTGCCAGCAGTTATACGGCCGGGAATTCACCCCTCCACTTT. Translation gives CASSYTAGNSPLHF.

The sample holds one count of this clonotype. The chain couples TRBV7-3 to TRBJ2-3; 11 bases are a match to TRBD2. The V and J ends lost 5 bases and 4 bases, in that order; junction bases with no gene match: 8. The CDR3 is made up of 16 amino acids. CDR1 is SGHTA and CDR2 is FQGTGA in the germline V gene. CDR3 nucleotides: TGTGCCAGCAGCCCCCGGACTAGCGGGCCGCCAGATACGCAGTATTTT. Translation gives CASSPRTSGPPDTQYF.

V is TRBV7-6 and J is TRBJ2-7; 7 nucleotides match TRBD2. The germline gives CDR1 SGHVS, CDR2 FNYEAQ. Unmatched junction bases numbered 9, after V lost 4 bases and J lost 9 bases. The CDR3 has 13 residues. CDR3 loop: CASSWGGPEGQYF. Written as DNA, the CDR3 is TGTGCCAGCAGCTGGGGAGGGCCGGAGGGGCAGTACTTC.

V is TRBV29-1 and J is TRBJ1-1; no reliable D call. The V end was cut by 4 bases, the J end by 5 bases, with 8 bases between. This CDR3 has 11 amino acids. The germline gives CDR1 SQVTM, CDR2 ANQGSEA. This CDR3 is CSVGRWTEAFF. The CDR3 bases are TGCAGCGTTGGAAGGTGGACTGAAGCTTTCTTT.

This clonotype appeared a few times. The chain uses TRBV6-1 and TRBJ2-6; D gene uncertain. V was trimmed by 6 bases and J by 4 bases, leaving 10 bases between them. CDR1 and CDR2 from the germline V gene are MNHNS and SASEGT. This CDR3 comprises 14 residues. CDR3 protein: CASSQTEGANVLTF. For the CDR3, the DNA is TGTGCCAGCAGCCAGACCGAAGGGGCCAACGTCCTGACTTTC.

The gene calls are TRBV3-1 and TRBJ2-3; 7 nucleotides align to TRBD2. The CDR3 totals 15 residues. The J segment lost 6 bases and the V segment lost 3 bases, leaving 9 bases of the junction unmatched. Looked up from germline, CDR1 is LGHDT and CDR2 is YNNKEL (reference sequence). The CDR3 protein is CASSQMGGGDDTQYF. The CDR3 region has the DNA TGTGCCAGCAGCCAGATGGGGGGAGGGGACGATACGCAGTATTTT.

This chain links TRBV3-1 with TRBJ1-1, with D possibly TRBD1 on 6 matching bases. Germline CDR1 LGHDT, CDR2 YNNKEL (reference sequence). V dropped 4 bases and J dropped 1 base, with 10 bases sitting between them. CDR3 length equals 14 residues. In DNA, the CDR3 is TGTGCCAGCAGCCCTTGGACAGAGAACACTGAAGCTTTCTTT. This gives the protein CASSPWTENTEAFF.

The CDR3 region is CAISGQGTHTEAFF. In DNA form, the CDR3 reads TGTGCCATCAGTGGACAGGGGACCCACACTGAAGCTTTCTTT. This sequence joins TRBV10-3 and TRBJ1-1; TRBD1 agrees at 8 bases. With 4 bases clipped from V and 3 bases from J, the junction kept 4 bases outside the gene matches. The CDR3 extends over 14 amino acids. Germline V CDR1 and CDR2: ENHRY, SYGVKD.

This chain links TRBV30 with TRBJ2-2; D gene uncertain. Germline-derived CDR1 and CDR2 are GTSNPN and SVGIG (reference sequence). Trimming left V 0 bases short and J 6 bases short, with 8 bases between. The CDR3 is 13 residues long. DNA of the CDR3: TGTGCCTGGAGTGTGCAGGTTCCCGGGGAGCTGTTTTTT. Translating it yields CAWSVQVPGELFF.

The rearrangement joins TRBV4-3 to TRBJ2-5; TRBD1 might be the D (5 bases). The CDR3 loop spans 14 amino acids. V lost 0 bases and J lost 4, with 9 bases in between. CDR1 is LGHNA, CDR2 YSLEER, per germline. CDR3 bases: TGCGCCAGCAGCCAAGATGGGGCGAGAGAGACCCAGTACTTC. Translating it yields CASSQDGARETQYF.

This chain links TRBV20-1 with TRBJ1-1, with TRBD1 identical over 8 bases. The V gene end was trimmed by 5 bases and the J gene end by 3 bases; junction bases not matched to a gene: 8. CDR1 and CDR2 (germline): DFQATT, SNEGSKA (reference sequence). CDR3 size: 14 residues. CDR3 loop: CSAPTDRADTEAFF. The CDR3 region has the DNA TGCAGTGCTCCAACGGACAGGGCGGACACTGAAGCTTTCTTT.